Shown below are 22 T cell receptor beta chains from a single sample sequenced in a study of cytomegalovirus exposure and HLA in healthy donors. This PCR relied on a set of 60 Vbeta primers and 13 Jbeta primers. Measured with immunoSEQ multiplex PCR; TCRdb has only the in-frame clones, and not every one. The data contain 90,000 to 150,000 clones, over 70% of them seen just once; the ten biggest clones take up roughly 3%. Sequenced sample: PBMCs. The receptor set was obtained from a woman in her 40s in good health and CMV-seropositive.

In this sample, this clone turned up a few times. The CDR3 nucleotides are TGCGCCAGCAGCCCGACAGGGCAGGAGACCCAGTACTTC. Amino acids: CASSPTGQETQYF. The chain couples TRBV5-1 to TRBJ2-5, with 7 bases identical to TRBD1. Per the germline V gene, CDR1 is SGHRS and CDR2 is YFSETQ. The CDR3 is 13 amino acids. J was trimmed by 5 bases and V by 4 bases; bases with no gene match: 5.

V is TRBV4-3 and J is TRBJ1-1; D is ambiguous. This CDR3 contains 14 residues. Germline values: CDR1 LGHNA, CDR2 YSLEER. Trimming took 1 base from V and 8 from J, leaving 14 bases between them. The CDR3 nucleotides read TGCGCCAGCAGCCAAGTGGGCGGACTGGACGAAGCTTTCTTT. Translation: CASSQVGGLDEAFF.

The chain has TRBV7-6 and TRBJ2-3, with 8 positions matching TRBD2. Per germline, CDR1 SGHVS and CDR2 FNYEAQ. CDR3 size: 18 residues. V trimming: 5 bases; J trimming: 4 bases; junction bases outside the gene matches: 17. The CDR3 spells CASSPKRTTAGEADTQYF. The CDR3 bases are TGTGCCAGCAGCCCTAAACGGACTACAGCGGGAGAGGCAGATACGCAGTATTTT.

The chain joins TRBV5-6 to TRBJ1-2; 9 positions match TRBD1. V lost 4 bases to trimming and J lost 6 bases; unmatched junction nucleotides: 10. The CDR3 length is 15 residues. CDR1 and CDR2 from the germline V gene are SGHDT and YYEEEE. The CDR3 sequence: CASSRNRGPGHGYTF. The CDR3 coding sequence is TGTGCCAGCAGCCGAAACAGGGGGCCAGGCCATGGCTACACCTTC.

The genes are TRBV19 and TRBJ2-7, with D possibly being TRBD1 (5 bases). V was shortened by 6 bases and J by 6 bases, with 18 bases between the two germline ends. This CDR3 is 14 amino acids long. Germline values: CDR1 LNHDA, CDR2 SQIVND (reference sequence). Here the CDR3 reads CASSVQAPASEQYF. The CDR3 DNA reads TGTGCCAGTAGCGTACAGGCCCCAGCCAGCGAGCAGTACTTC. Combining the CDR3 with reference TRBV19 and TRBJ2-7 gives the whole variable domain DGGITQSPKYLFRKEGQNVTLSCEQNLNHDAMYWYRQDPGQGLRLIYYSQIVNDFQKGDIAEGYSVSREKKESFPLTVTSAQKNPTAFYLCASSVQAPASEQYFGPGTRLTVT.

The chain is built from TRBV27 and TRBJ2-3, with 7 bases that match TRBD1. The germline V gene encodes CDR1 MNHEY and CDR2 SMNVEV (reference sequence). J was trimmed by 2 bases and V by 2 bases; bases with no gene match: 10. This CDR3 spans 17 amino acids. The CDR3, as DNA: TGTGCCAGCAGTTTAAACCACAGGGGCCCCACCACAGATACGCAGTATTTT. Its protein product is CASSLNHRGPTTDTQYF.

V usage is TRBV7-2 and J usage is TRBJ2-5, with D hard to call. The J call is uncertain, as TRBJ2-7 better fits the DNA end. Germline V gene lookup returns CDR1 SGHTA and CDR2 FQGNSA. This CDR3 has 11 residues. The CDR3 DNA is TGTGCCAGCAGCACGAACTACGAGCAGTACTTC. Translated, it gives CASSTNYEQYF.

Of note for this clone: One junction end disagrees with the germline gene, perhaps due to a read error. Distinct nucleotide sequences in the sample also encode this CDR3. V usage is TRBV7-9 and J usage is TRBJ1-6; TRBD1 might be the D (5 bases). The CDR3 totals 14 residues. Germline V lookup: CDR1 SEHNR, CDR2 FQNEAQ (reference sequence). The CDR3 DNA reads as TGTGCCAGCATCGGAAGGGGCTATAATTCCCCCCTCCACTTT. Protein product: CASIGRGYNSPLHF.

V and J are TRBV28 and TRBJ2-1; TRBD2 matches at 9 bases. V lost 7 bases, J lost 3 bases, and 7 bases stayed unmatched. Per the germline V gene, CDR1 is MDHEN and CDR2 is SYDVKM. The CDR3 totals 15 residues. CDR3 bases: TGTGCCAGCACCGTGGGGCGGGAGGGCTACAATGAGCAGTTCTTC. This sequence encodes CASTVGREGYNEQFF.

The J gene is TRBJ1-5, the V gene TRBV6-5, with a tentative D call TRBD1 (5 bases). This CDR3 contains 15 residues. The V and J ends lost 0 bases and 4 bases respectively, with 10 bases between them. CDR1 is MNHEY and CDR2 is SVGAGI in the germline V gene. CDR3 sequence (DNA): TGTGCCAGCAGTTACTCGGGAAAGGGGAATCAGCCCCAGCATTTT. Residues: CASSYSGKGNQPQHF.

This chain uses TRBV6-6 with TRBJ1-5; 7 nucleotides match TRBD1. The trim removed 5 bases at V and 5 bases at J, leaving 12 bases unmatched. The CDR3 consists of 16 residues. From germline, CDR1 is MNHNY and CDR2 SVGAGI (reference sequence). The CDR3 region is CASSAQQGSVHQPQHF. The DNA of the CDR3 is TGTGCCAGCAGTGCTCAACAGGGGTCTGTTCATCAGCCCCAGCATTTT.

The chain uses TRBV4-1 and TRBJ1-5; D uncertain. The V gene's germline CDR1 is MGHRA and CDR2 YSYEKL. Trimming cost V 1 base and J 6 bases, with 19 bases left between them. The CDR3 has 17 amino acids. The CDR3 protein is CASSQGVIGSAAQPQHF. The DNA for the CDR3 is TGCGCCAGCAGCCAAGGCGTAATAGGGAGCGCCGCTCAGCCCCAGCATTTT.

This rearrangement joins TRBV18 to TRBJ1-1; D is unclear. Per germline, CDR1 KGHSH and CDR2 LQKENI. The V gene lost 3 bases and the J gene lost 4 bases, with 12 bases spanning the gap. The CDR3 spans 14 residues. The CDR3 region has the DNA TGTGCCAGCTCACCGTCCCTGGAGAGCACTGAAGCTTTCTTT. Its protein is CASSPSLESTEAFF.

The DNA for the CDR3 is TGTGCCACCGGAACTAGCGGGGATTACGAGCAGTACTTC. Translation gives CATGTSGDYEQYF. The chain employs TRBV15 and TRBJ2-7, with 10 bases lining up with TRBD2. CDR3 length: 13 residues. Per germline, CDR1 LNHNV and CDR2 YYDKDF (reference sequence). V shed 8 bases and J 4 bases; nucleotides not matched to a gene: 5.

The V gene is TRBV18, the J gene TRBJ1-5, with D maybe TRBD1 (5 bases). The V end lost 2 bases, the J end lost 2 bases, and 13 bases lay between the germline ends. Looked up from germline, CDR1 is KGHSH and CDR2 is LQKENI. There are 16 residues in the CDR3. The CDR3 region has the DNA TGTGCCAGCTCACCATACGGGGGATCGGGCAATCAGCCCCAGCATTTT. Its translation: CASSPYGGSGNQPQHF.

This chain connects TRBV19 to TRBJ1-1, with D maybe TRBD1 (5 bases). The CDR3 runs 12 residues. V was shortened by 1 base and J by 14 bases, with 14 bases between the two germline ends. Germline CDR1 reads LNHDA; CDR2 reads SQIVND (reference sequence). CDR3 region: CASSIGAGDPFF. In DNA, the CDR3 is TGTGCCAGTAGTATAGGGGCGGGGGACCCCTTCTTT.

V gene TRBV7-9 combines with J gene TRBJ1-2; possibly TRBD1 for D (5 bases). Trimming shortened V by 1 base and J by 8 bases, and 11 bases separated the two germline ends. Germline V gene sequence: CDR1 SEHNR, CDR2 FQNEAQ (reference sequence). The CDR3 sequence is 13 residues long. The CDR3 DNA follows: TGTGCCAGCAGCTTAGATGTTCAGGGCGGCTACACCTTC. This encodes CASSLDVQGGYTF.

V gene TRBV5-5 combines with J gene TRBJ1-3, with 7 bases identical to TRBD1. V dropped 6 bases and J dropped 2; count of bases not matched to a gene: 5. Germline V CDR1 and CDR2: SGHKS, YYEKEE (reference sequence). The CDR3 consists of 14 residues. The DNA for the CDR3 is TGTGCCAGCAACTTAGACAGGGCTGGAAACACCATATATTTT. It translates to CASNLDRAGNTIYF. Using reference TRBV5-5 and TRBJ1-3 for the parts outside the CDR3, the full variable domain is DAGVTQSPTHLIKTRGQQVTLRCSPISGHKSVSWYQQVLGQGPQFIFQYYEKEERGRGNFPDRFSARQFPNYSSELNVNALLLGDSALYLCASNLDRAGNTIYFGEGSWLTVV.

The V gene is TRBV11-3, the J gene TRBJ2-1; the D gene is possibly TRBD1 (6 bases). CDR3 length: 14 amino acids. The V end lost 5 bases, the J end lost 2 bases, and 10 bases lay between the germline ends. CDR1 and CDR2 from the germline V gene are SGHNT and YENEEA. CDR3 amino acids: CASSVRTAYNEQFF. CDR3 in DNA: TGTGCCAGCAGCGTCAGGACAGCCTACAATGAGCAGTTCTTC.

CDR3 protein: CASSPQTGRRTEAFF. The CDR3 DNA sequence: TGTGCCAGCTCACCGCAGACAGGTCGTCGGACTGAAGCTTTCTTT. The rearrangement uses TRBV18 and TRBJ1-1, with D perhaps matching TRBD1 (6 bases). The V end was cut by 3 bases, the J end by 5 bases, with 16 bases between. CDR1 is KGHSH, CDR2 LQKENI, per germline. This CDR3 is built from 15 residues.

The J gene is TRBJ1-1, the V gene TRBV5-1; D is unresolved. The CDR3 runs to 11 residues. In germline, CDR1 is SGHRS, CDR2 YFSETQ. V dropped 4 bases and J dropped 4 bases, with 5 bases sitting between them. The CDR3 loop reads CASSTGTEAFF. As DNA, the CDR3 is TGCGCCAGCAGCACTGGCACTGAAGCTTTCTTT. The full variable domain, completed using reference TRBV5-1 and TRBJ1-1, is KAGVTQTPRYLIKTRGQQVTLSCSPISGHRSVSWYQQTPGQGLQFLFEYFSETQRNKGNFPGRFSGRQFSNSRSEMNVSTLELGDSALYLCASSTGTEAFFGQGTRLTVV.

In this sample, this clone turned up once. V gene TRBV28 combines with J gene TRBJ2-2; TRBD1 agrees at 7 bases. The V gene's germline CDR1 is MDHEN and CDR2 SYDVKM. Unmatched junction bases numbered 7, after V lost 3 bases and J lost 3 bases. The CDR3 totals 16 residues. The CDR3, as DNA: TGTGCCAGCAGTTTGAAACAGGGGTTGGACACCGGGGAGCTGTTTTTT. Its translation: CASSLKQGLDTGELFF. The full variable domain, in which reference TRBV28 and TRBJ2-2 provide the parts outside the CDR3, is DVKVTQSSRYLVKRTGEKVFLECVQDMDHENMFWYRQDPGLGLRLIYFSYDVKMKEKGDIPEGYSVSREKKERFSLILESASTNQTSMYLCASSLKQGLDTGELFFGEGSRLTVL.